The next 27 T cell receptor beta chains were all read from a single sample in a study of CD8 T cells in Susac syndrome. Reverse transcription of about 0.5 to 1 ug RNA was carried out with random hexamers. Using its own MiXCR run on the immunoSEQ multiplex PCR reads, TCRdb lists one record per CDR3 protein. Among 250,000 to 300,000 distinct CDR3 sequences listed, 75% to 85% were seen once. The specimen sequenced was CD8+ T cells from PBMCs. Receptors originate from a human donor with multiple sclerosis.

The rearrangement links TRBV7-9 to TRBJ2-1; D call uncertain. V was pared by 4 bases and J by 4 bases, with 11 bases between. Germline loops: CDR1 SEHNR, CDR2 FQNEAQ (reference sequence). The CDR3 loop spans 14 amino acids. In nucleotides, the CDR3 is TGTGCCAGCAGCTCGAGGTCAGCATACAATGAGCAGTTCTTC. The encoded protein is CASSSRSAYNEQFF. Full variable domain (rest looked up from reference TRBV7-9 and TRBJ2-1): DTGVSQNPRHKITKRGQNVTFRCDPISEHNRLYWYRQTLGQGPEFLTYFQNEAQLEKSRLLSDRFSAERPKGSFSTLEIQRTEQGDSAMYLCASSSRSAYNEQFFGPGTRLTVL.

V and J are TRBV25-1 and TRBJ2-3, with D possibly TRBD1 on 6 matching bases. CDR3 length equals 15 residues. Germline assignment: CDR1 MGHDK and CDR2 SYGVNS. Trimming cost V 3 bases and J 5 bases, with 15 bases left between them. The CDR3 is CASSDGGRGRDTQYF. CDR3 coding DNA: TGTGCCAGCAGTGACGGTGGCAGGGGAAGAGATACGCAGTATTTT.

This rearrangement joins TRBV19 to TRBJ1-5; no clear D gene. Germline assignment: CDR1 LNHDA and CDR2 SQIVND (reference sequence). The CDR3 totals 15 residues. The ends were cut back, 2 bases at V and 0 bases at J, with 8 bases in the middle. CDR3 in amino acids: CASSISSYSNQPQHF. The CDR3 region has the DNA TGTGCCAGTAGTATATCGAGTTATAGCAATCAGCCCCAGCATTTT.

V usage is TRBV12-5 and J usage is TRBJ1-5, with D perhaps matching TRBD1 (5 bases). The germline V and J ends were trimmed by 7 bases and 1 base, with 14 bases remaining between them. Germline V lookup: CDR1 LGHNT, CDR2 FRNRAP. The CDR3 has 15 residues. CDR3 coding DNA: TGTGCTAGTGCCCTCGACAGTCTAAGCAATCAGCCCCAGCATTTT. Its protein product is CASALDSLSNQPQHF.

The V and J genes are TRBV27 and TRBJ1-1, with no clear D. The CDR3 covers 14 residues. Trimming removed 2 bases at V and 6 bases at J, with 13 bases between. CDR1 MNHEY and CDR2 SMNVEV come from the germline V gene (reference sequence). The CDR3 region is CASSLQGFHPEAFF. The CDR3 DNA is TGTGCCAGCAGTTTACAAGGGTTTCACCCTGAAGCTTTCTTT.

The chain has TRBV6-5 and TRBJ2-3; TRBD2 matches at 11 bases. Germline V gene lookup returns CDR1 MNHEY and CDR2 SVGAGI. The V gene end was trimmed by 0 bases and the J gene end by 0 bases; junction bases not matched to a gene: 5. The CDR3 is made up of 18 amino acids. The CDR3 bases are TGTGCCAGCAGTTACTCGGGACTAGCGGAAACTAGCACAGATACGCAGTATTTT. The encoded protein is CASSYSGLAETSTDTQYF.

This chain connects TRBV5-6 to TRBJ1-2; D gene ambiguous. Germline CDR1 is SGHDT and CDR2 is YYEEEE. Trimming removed 4 bases from V and 4 bases from J, with 17 bases in between. The CDR3 length is 15 residues. This CDR3 is CASSGRTERTYGYTF. In DNA form, the CDR3 reads TGTGCCAGCAGCGGCCGGACGGAGAGGACCTATGGCTACACCTTC.

This chain joins TRBV5-1 and TRBJ1-1; 10 bases agree with TRBD1. V dropped 4 bases and J dropped 1; count of bases not matched to a gene: 7. The CDR3 length is 16 residues. The germline CDR1 and CDR2 sequences are SGHRS and YFSETQ. Here the CDR3 DNA reads TGCGCCAGCAGCGCCGGGACAGGGGTAAGGAACACTGAAGCTTTCTTT. Translating it yields CASSAGTGVRNTEAFF.

The gene calls are TRBV7-9 and TRBJ2-7, with D unresolved. Germline loops: CDR1 SEHNR, CDR2 FQNEAQ (reference sequence). Between the trimmed V and J ends, which lost 1 base and 1 base, there was a span of 11 bases. The CDR3 length is 15 residues. For the CDR3, the DNA is TGTGCCAGCAGCTTAGGGGCGGATGCTTCCTACGAGCAGTACTTC. This sequence encodes CASSLGADASYEQYF. Drawing the rest from reference TRBV7-9 and TRBJ2-7, the complete variable domain is DTGVSQNPRHKITKRGQNVTFRCDPISEHNRLYWYRQTLGQGPEFLTYFQNEAQLEKSRLLSDRFSAERPKGSFSTLEIQRTEQGDSAMYLCASSLGADASYEQYFGPGTRLTVT.

V and J are TRBV29-1 and TRBJ2-4, with unresolved D. Per the germline V gene, CDR1 is SQVTM and CDR2 is ANQGSEA. With 5 bases removed from V and 7 bases from J, the gap between germline ends came to 6 bases. This CDR3 contains 10 residues. CDR3 sequence (DNA): TGCAGCGTTCAAGCGAACATTCAGTACTTC. This sequence encodes CSVQANIQYF.

The chain is built from TRBV20-1 and TRBJ2-1, with 7 bases matching TRBD2. From germline, CDR1 is DFQATT and CDR2 SNEGSKA (reference sequence). The CDR3 has 16 residues. V lost 6 bases and J lost 0; bases outside the gene matches: 11. The CDR3 DNA is TGCAGTGCCGCGCCACTAGCGCGGAGCTCCTACAATGAGCAGTTCTTC. Its protein product is CSAAPLARSSYNEQFF.

This clonotype occurred once. The V and J genes are TRBV27 and TRBJ2-7; no definite D call. V gave up 4 bases and J gave up 3 bases, with 16 bases separating them. The CDR3 consists of 15 residues. CDR1 is MNHEY and CDR2 is SMNVEV in the germline V gene (reference sequence). This CDR3 is CASSSWSGSVYEQYF. CDR3 sequence (DNA): TGTGCCAGCAGTTCTTGGTCGGGCTCGGTCTACGAGCAGTACTTC.

The rearrangement links TRBV27 to TRBJ1-1; D gene ambiguous. The V gene lost 6 bases and the J gene lost 8 bases, with 13 bases spanning the gap. This CDR3 has 12 amino acids. Germline V CDR1 and CDR2: MNHEY, SMNVEV (reference sequence). The CDR3 loop is CASSRVQGEAFF. CDR3 DNA: TGTGCCAGCAGCCGAGTTCAAGGAGAAGCTTTCTTT.

The rearrangement joins TRBV7-2 to TRBJ2-7, with 11 bases identical to TRBD2. The V and J ends lost 3 bases and 6 bases, in that order; junction bases with no gene match: 4. The CDR3 is 14 residues long. In germline, CDR1 is SGHTA, CDR2 FQGNSA. CDR3 sequence (DNA): TGTGCCAGCAGCTTTAGCGGGAGGGCCGCCGAGCAGTACTTC. Translating gives CASSFSGRAAEQYF.

This chain connects TRBV28 to TRBJ2-5; 9 nucleotides agree with TRBD2. V was clipped by 0 bases and J by 7 bases; unmatched bases: 9. The V gene's germline CDR1 is MDHEN and CDR2 SYDVKM. The CDR3 contains 16 residues. The CDR3 is CASSLWASGEDGTQYF. The CDR3 DNA follows: TGTGCCAGCAGTTTATGGGCTAGCGGGGAGGACGGGACCCAGTACTTC.

The genes are TRBV5-5 and TRBJ2-3, with TRBD1 identical over 10 bases. V gave up 9 bases and J gave up 3 bases; unmatched junction bases: 10. CDR1 SGHKS and CDR2 YYEKEE come from the germline V gene (reference sequence). This CDR3 spans 15 amino acids. CDR3 nucleotide sequence: TGTGCCACTTCCCACCGGGACAGGGGTACAGATACGCAGTATTTT. Translation: CATSHRDRGTDTQYF.

V gene TRBV28 combines with J gene TRBJ2-3; 13 nucleotides align to TRBD2. This CDR3 is 15 amino acids long. Trimming removed 7 bases from V and 6 bases from J; junction bases left unmatched: 7. CDR1 is MDHEN, CDR2 SYDVKM, per germline. The CDR3 here is CASTERTSGSDTQYF. CDR3 bases: TGTGCCAGCACCGAGAGGACTAGCGGGAGTGATACGCAGTATTTT. Full variable domain (missing parts from reference TRBV28 and TRBJ2-3): DVKVTQSSRYLVKRTGEKVFLECVQDMDHENMFWYRQDPGLGLRLIYFSYDVKMKEKGDIPEGYSVSREKKERFSLILESASTNQTSMYLCASTERTSGSDTQYFGPGTRLTVL.

This clonotype was observed once. V and J are TRBV7-9 and TRBJ1-6; D not resolved. Germline assignment: CDR1 SEHNR and CDR2 FQNEAQ (reference sequence). The CDR3 covers 12 residues. CDR3 in DNA: TGTGCTTTAGGCCCTGAGAATTCACCCCTCCACTTT. It translates to CALGPENSPLHF.

The table lists this clonotype with a count of one. V gene TRBV28 combines with J gene TRBJ2-3; 8 bases agree with TRBD1. CDR1 is MDHEN, CDR2 SYDVKM, per germline. The CDR3 runs to 15 residues. V lost 2 bases, J lost 4 bases, and 5 bases stayed unmatched. CDR3 nucleotides: TGTGCCAGCAGTTTACAGGGGGCCGGAGCAGATACGCAGTATTTT. Translated: CASSLQGAGADTQYF.

This chain links TRBV19 with TRBJ1-1; a weak D match, TRBD1 (5 bases). CDR1 and CDR2 (germline): LNHDA, SQIVND (reference sequence). The CDR3 consists of 13 residues. Trimming removed 6 bases from V and 0 bases from J, with 8 bases in between. CDR3 region: CASRPGLNTEAFF. The CDR3 coding sequence is TGTGCCAGTAGACCGGGGCTGAACACTGAAGCTTTCTTT. The variable domain in full, completed from reference TRBV19 and TRBJ1-1, reads DGGITQSPKYLFRKEGQNVTLSCEQNLNHDAMYWYRQDPGQGLRLIYYSQIVNDFQKGDIAEGYSVSREKKESFPLTVTSAQKNPTAFYLCASRPGLNTEAFFGQGTRLTVV.

The V gene is TRBV25-1, the J gene TRBJ1-6; D not certain. This CDR3 spans 12 amino acids. Germline V gene data show CDR1 as MGHDK and CDR2 as SYGVNS. Trimming took off 5 bases at V and 9 bases at J, with 8 bases between the two ends. Written as DNA, the CDR3 is TGTGCCAGCAGTCCCCCGAGTTCACCCCTCCACTTT. Encoded protein: CASSPPSSPLHF.

V and J are TRBV7-9 and TRBJ2-1; TRBD2 might be the D (5 bases). V dropped 4 bases and J dropped 10 bases, with 17 bases sitting between them. The CDR3 length is 14 residues. Germline loops: CDR1 SEHNR, CDR2 FQNEAQ (reference sequence). The CDR3 DNA reads TGTGCCAGCAGCTCCGAGCTAGCAGTCTTCGAGCAGTTCTTC. Its translation: CASSSELAVFEQFF.

This rearrangement joins TRBV28 to TRBJ2-1; TRBD2 is a possible D gene (5 bases). With 7 bases removed from V and 0 bases from J, the gap between germline ends came to 13 bases. Germline V CDR1 and CDR2: MDHEN, SYDVKM. CDR3 length equals 15 residues. The CDR3 spells CASTPGSVSYNEQFF. In DNA form, the CDR3 reads TGTGCCAGCACCCCTGGTAGCGTCTCCTACAATGAGCAGTTCTTC.

V and J are TRBV28 and TRBJ2-3; D is unresolved. The CDR3 consists of 13 residues. In germline, CDR1 is MDHEN, CDR2 SYDVKM. V was trimmed by 9 bases and J by 11 bases, leaving 21 bases between them. The DNA for the CDR3 is TGTGCCAGTAAGGAAGCGATAGCTTTATTGCAGTATTTT. Its translation: CASKEAIALLQYF. The variable domain in full, completed from reference TRBV28 and TRBJ2-3, reads DVKVTQSSRYLVKRTGEKVFLECVQDMDHENMFWYRQDPGLGLRLIYFSYDVKMKEKGDIPEGYSVSREKKERFSLILESASTNQTSMYLCASKEAIALLQYFGPGTRLTVL.

The chain uses TRBV28 and TRBJ1-5; no firm D call. Trimming cost V 1 base and J 3 bases, with 1 base left between them. The CDR3 covers 12 residues. Germline V lookup: CDR1 MDHEN, CDR2 SYDVKM. CDR3 loop: CASSLFNQPQHF. The CDR3 DNA reads TGTGCCAGCAGTTTATTCAATCAGCCCCAGCATTTT. The full variable domain, with the rest looked up from reference TRBV28 and TRBJ1-5, is DVKVTQSSRYLVKRTGEKVFLECVQDMDHENMFWYRQDPGLGLRLIYFSYDVKMKEKGDIPEGYSVSREKKERFSLILESASTNQTSMYLCASSLFNQPQHFGDGTRLSIL.

The chain joins TRBV28 to TRBJ2-1, with D tentatively TRBD1 (6 bases). This CDR3 region has 15 residues. Germline V lookup: CDR1 MDHEN, CDR2 SYDVKM. V was shortened by 6 bases and J by 0 bases, with 12 bases between the two germline ends. In DNA form, the CDR3 reads TGTGCCAGCAGGCAGGACAGCAGCTCCTACAATGAGCAGTTCTTC. It specifies CASRQDSSSYNEQFF.

The rearrangement joins TRBV27 to TRBJ1-5; possible D gene TRBD1, 5 bases. The V gene lost 2 bases and the J gene lost 6 bases, with 14 bases spanning the gap. The CDR3 covers 15 residues. Germline V gene lookup returns CDR1 MNHEY and CDR2 SMNVEV (reference sequence). The CDR3 loop reads CASSLDSSEIQPQHF. The CDR3, as DNA: TGTGCCAGCAGTTTAGACAGCTCAGAGATTCAGCCCCAGCATTTT.